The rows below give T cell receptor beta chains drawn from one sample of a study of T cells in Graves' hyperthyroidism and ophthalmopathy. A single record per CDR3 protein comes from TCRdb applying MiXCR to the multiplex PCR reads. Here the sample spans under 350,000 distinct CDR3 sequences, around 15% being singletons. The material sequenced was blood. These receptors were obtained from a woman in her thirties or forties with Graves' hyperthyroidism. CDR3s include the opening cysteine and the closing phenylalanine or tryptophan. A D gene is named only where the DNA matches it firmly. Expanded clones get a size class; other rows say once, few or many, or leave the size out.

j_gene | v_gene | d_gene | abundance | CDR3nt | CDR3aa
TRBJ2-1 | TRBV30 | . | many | TGTGCCTGGAATGGGGACCCGGGGAATGAGCAGTTCTTC | CAWNGDPGNEQFF
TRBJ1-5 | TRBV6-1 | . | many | TGTGCCAGCAGTGAACACAGGGAACGCCAGCCCCAGCATTTT | CASSEHRERQPQHF
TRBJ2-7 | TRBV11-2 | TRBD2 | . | TGTGCCAGCAGCCGAACCGGGACTAGCGGCGAGCAGTACTTC | CASSRTGTSGEQYF
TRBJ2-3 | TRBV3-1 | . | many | TGTGCCAGCAGCCAATCCCTTGCGGATACGCAGTATTTT | CASSQSLADTQYF
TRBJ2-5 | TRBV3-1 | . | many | TGTGCCAGCAGCACGCCCCGGGGGGCGCAACAAGAGACCCAGTACTTC | CASSTPRGAQQETQYF
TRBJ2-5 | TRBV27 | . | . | TGTGCCAGCAGTCCCTCCTATCGAGCGCGGGAGACCCAGTACTTC | CASSPSYRARETQYF
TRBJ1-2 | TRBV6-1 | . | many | TGTGCCAGCAGTGAATTTGGTGGGGGGGGCTACACCTTC | CASSEFGGGGYTF
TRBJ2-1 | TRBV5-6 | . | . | TGTGCCAGCAGCCTGGAGGTGTCCTACAATGAGCAGTTCTTC | CASSLEVSYNEQFF
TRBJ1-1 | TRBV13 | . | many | TGTGCCAGCAGCCTGCTAAGTGAGACTGAAGCTTTCTTT | CASSLLSETEAFF
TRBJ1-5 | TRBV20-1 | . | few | TGCAGTGCTAGGCCGGTCACCGGTCATAGCAATCAGCCCCAGCATTTT | CSARPVTGHSNQPQHF
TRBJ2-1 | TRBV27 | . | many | TGTGCCAGCAGTTTCGTCGGCGGAGGGCGCAATGAGCAGTTCTTC | CASSFVGGGRNEQFF
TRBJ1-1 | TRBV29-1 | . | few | TGCAGCGTTGAAGGGGGGCACACTGAAGCTTTCTTT | CSVEGGHTEAFF
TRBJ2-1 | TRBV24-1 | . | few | TGTGCCACCAGTGATTTGGAGGAGCAGTTCTTC | CATSDLEEQFF
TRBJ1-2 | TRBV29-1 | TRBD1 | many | TGCAGCGTATCCGACAGGGCGGGGGGCTATGGCTACACCTTC | CSVSDRAGGYGYTF
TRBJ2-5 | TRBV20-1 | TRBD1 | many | TGCAGTGCTAGCCCCGGGACAGGGGGCGAAGAGCTAGAGACCCAGTACTTC | CSASPGTGGEELETQYF
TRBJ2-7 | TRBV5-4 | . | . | TGTGCCAGCAGCTCCTCCGGGGATGCCTACGAGCAGTACTTC | CASSSSGDAYEQYF
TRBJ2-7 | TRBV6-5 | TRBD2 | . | TGTGCCAGCAGTTACTCGGGAGGGGTCTCCTACGAGCAGTGCTTC | CASSYSGGVSYEQCF
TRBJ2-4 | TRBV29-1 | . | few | TGCAGCGTTGAAGAGGGGGCAGGGGTGGACATTCAGTACTTC | CSVEEGAGVDIQYF
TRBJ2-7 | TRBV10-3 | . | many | TGTGCCACCGCGGGACAGTCCTCCTCCTACGAGCAGTACTTC | CATAGQSSSYEQYF
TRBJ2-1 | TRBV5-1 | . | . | TGCGCCAGCAGCTTGGGACTAGGGACGGGGGTTTACAATGAGCAGTTCTTC | CASSLGLGTGVYNEQFF
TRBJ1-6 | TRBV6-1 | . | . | TGTGCCAGCAGTGAAGCGCCCCCGACAGCAAATTCACCCCTCCACTTT | CASSEAPPTANSPLHF
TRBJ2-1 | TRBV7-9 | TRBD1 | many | TGTGCCAGCAGCTCAGGACAGGCACCTTACAATGAGCAGTTCTTC | CASSSGQAPYNEQFF
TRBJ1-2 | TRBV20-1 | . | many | TGCAGTGCTAGACGTAACAGAGGCTACACCTTC | CSARRNRGYTF
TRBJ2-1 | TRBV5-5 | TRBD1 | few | TGTGCCAGCAGCTCCCTTGGGACAGGGAGCTCCTACAATGAGCAGTTCTTC | CASSSLGTGSSYNEQFF
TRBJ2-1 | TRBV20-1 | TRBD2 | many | TGCAGTGCGCCTGGCTTAGCGGGAGGGGTCTATGAGCAGTTCTTC | CSAPGLAGGVYEQFF
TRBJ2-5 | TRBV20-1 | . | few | TGCAGTGCTAGTAGAGACAGGGGAGGGGAGACCCAGTACTTC | CSASRDRGGETQYF
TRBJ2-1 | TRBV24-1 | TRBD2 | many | TGTGCCACCAGTGATAGGACTAGCCGAAGCTCCTACAATGAGCAGTTCTTC | CATSDRTSRSSYNEQFF
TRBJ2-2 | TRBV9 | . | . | TGTGCCAGCACGCAGGGTACCACCGGGGAGCTGTTTTTT | CASTQGTTGELFF
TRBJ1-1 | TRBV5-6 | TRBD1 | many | TGTGCCAGCAGATATCGGACAGGGGTCGTGAACACTGAAGCTTTCTTT | CASRYRTGVVNTEAFF
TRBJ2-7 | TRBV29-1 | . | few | TGCAGCGGGGGAGGTTGGTACGAGCAGTACTTC | CSGGGWYEQYF
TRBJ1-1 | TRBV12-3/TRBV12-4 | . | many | TGTGCCAGCAGTTACAGACTGAACACTGAAGCTTTCTTT | CASSYRLNTEAFF
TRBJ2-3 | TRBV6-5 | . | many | TGTGCCAGCAGTTACTCTAGCGGTCCAGGGCGGACAGATACGCAGTATTTT | CASSYSSGPGRTDTQYF
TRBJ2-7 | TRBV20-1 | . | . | TGCAGTGCTAATATGCTGAGGGCATCCTACGAGCAGTACTTC | CSANMLRASYEQYF
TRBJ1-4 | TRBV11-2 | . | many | TGTGCCAGCAGCCTTACGACAGGAATGACTGAAAAACTGTTTTTT | CASSLTTGMTEKLFF
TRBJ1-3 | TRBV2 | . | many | TGTGCCAGCAGTGTCGGGCAGGACCCTGGAAACACCATATATTTT | CASSVGQDPGNTIYF
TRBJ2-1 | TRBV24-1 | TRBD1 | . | TGTGCCTCCGCTCGGGGACAGAAGGGTCATGAGCAGTTCTTC | CASARGQKGHEQFF
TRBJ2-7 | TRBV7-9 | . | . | TGTGCCAGCAGCCAGGGTTGGGGGCGCAGCTGGGACGAGCAGTACTTC | CASSQGWGRSWDEQYF
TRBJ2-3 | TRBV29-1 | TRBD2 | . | TGCAGCGTTGTGGGGACTAGTGAAGGCACAGATACGCAGTATTTT | CSVVGTSEGTDTQYF
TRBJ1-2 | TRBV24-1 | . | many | TGTGCCACCAGTGTTACAGGCTATGGCTACACCTTC | CATSVTGYGYTF
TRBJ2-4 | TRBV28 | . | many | TGTGCCAGCAGTTTGGGCCAGGTGAACATTCAGTACTTC | CASSLGQVNIQYF
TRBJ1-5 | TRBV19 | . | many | TGTGCCAGTAGGCCACTACGGAGTCAGCCCCAGCATTTT | CASRPLRSQPQHF
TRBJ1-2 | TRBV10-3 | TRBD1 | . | TGTGCCACTATACCGGACAGGGGGAGCGGCTACACCTTC | CATIPDRGSGYTF
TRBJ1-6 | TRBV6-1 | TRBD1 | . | TGTGCCAGCAGCAGGGGGAGGGATTCACCCCTCCACTTT | CASSRGRDSPLHF
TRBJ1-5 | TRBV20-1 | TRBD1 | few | TGCAGTGCTGCGACAGGGGCTCATCAGCCCCAGCATTTT | CSAATGAHQPQHF
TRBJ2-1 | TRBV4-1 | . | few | TGCGCCAGCAGCCAAGATCGGGCAGGGACTGAGCAGTTCTTC | CASSQDRAGTEQFF
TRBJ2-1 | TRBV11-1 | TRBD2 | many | TGTGCCAGCAGCTTACTAGCGGGGTGGGGGCACAATGAGCAGTTCTTC | CASSLLAGWGHNEQFF
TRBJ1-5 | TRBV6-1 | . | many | TGTGCCAGCAAAACGGTAGGGGCAGGCAATCAGCCCCAGCATTTT | CASKTVGAGNQPQHF
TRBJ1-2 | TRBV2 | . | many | TGTGCCAGCAGTAGAAGGGGTGAAGGTGGCTACACCTTC | CASSRRGEGGYTF
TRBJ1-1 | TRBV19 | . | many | TGTGCCAGTACCCCCGGGCGGTTGAGGACTGAAGCTTTCTTT | CASTPGRLRTEAFF
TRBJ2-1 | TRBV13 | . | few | TGTGCCAGCAGCTTATGGTCCAGCCAATACTCCTACAATGAGCAGTTCTTC | CASSLWSSQYSYNEQFF
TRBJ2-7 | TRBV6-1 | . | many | TGTGCCAGCAGTGAGGGCAGGGATTACGAGCAGTACTTC | CASSEGRDYEQYF
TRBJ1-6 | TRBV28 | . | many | TGTGCCAGCGGCCAGAGCAATTCACCCCTCCACTTT | CASGQSNSPLHF
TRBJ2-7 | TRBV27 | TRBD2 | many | TGTGCCAGCAGTTCACTAGCGGGTCGGTTACACGAGCAGTACTTC | CASSSLAGRLHEQYF